Presented here are 26 T cell receptor beta chains from one specimen sequenced in a study of early T cells in non-severe SARS-CoV-2 infection. TCRdb reprocessed the 5' RACE reads with MiXCR, giving one entry per CDR3 protein. The sample gives fewer than 35,000 distinct CDR3 sequences, around 6% of which show up once; 5.5% to 7% is in the top ten. Sequenced: whole blood. Receptors originate from an adult who was a healthcare worker with PCR-confirmed SARS-CoV-2 infection or an uninfected control (not recorded which).

This clonotype was recorded many times. V gene TRBV5-5 combines with J gene TRBJ1-6; 8 bases are shared with TRBD1. Germline-derived CDR1 and CDR2 are SGHKS and YYEKEE (reference sequence). Trimming cost V 4 bases and J 7 bases; bases outside gene matches: 4. The CDR3 sequence is 14 residues long. The CDR3 protein is CASSINRGNSPLHF. DNA for the CDR3: TGTGCCAGCAGCATTAACAGGGGGAATTCACCCCTCCACTTT.

The J gene is TRBJ2-7, the V gene TRBV7-8; TRBD1 matches 10 bases. The CDR3 sequence is 13 residues long. The V segment lost 9 bases and the J segment 7 bases; nucleotides outside the gene matches: 9. Germline-derived CDR1 and CDR2 are SGHVS and FQNEAQ. The CDR3 DNA follows: TGTGCCAGTTACCCGGGACAGGGGAGGGAGCAGTACTTC. The encoded protein is CASYPGQGREQYF. The whole variable domain, remainder taken from reference TRBV7-8 and TRBJ2-7, is GAGVSQSPRYKVAKRGQDVALRCDPISGHVSLFWYQQALGQGPEFLTYFQNEAQLDKSGLPSDRFFAERPEGSVSTLKIQRTQQEDSAVYLCASYPGQGREQYFGPGTRLTVT.

A few counts support this clonotype. The J gene is TRBJ2-1, the V gene TRBV27; 7 nucleotides agree with TRBD2. Trimming removed 8 bases from V and 4 bases from J; junction bases left unmatched: 8. Germline loops: CDR1 MNHEY, CDR2 SMNVEV (reference sequence). This CDR3 is built from 14 residues. CDR3 DNA: TGTGCCAGCCGGCGGCTAGCGGAGTACAATGAGCAGTTCTTC. Amino acid sequence: CASRRLAEYNEQFF.

The V and J genes are TRBV27 and TRBJ1-2; D is uncertain. The V end lost 6 bases, the J end lost 5 bases, and 13 bases lay between the germline ends. The CDR3 contains 13 residues. CDR1 is MNHEY, CDR2 SMNVEV, per germline (reference sequence). The CDR3 here is CASSKEGLYGYTF. Written as DNA, the CDR3 is TGTGCCAGCAGCAAGGAGGGCTTATATGGCTACACCTTC.

This clonotype was recorded many times. The rearrangement uses TRBV7-3 and TRBJ2-7, with no clear D. Trimming left V 1 base short and J 4 bases short, with 8 bases between. There are 13 residues in the CDR3. Germline-derived CDR1 and CDR2 are SGHTA and FQGTGA. CDR3 region: CASSLSAGYEQYF. CDR3 nucleotides: TGTGCCAGCAGCTTAAGTGCTGGTTACGAGCAGTACTTC.

This clonotype came up many times. This rearrangement joins TRBV7-3 to TRBJ2-5; possibly TRBD1 for D (5 bases). The CDR3 loop spans 13 amino acids. In germline, CDR1 is SGHTA, CDR2 FQGTGA. The germline V and J ends were trimmed by 5 bases and 0 bases, with 7 bases remaining between them. In DNA form, the CDR3 reads TGTGCCAGCAGCGCGACAGACCAAGAGACCCAGTACTTC. Protein product: CASSATDQETQYF.

The gene calls are TRBV7-9 and TRBJ2-7, with 12 bases lining up with TRBD1. Germline CDR1 SEHNR, CDR2 FQNEAQ (reference sequence). This CDR3 is 15 amino acids long. The J segment lost 6 bases and the V segment lost 3 bases, leaving 6 bases of the junction unmatched. This CDR3 reads CASSFGGQGAGEQYF. The CDR3 DNA reads as TGTGCCAGCAGCTTCGGGGGACAGGGGGCTGGCGAGCAGTACTTC. The full variable domain, with the rest looked up from reference TRBV7-9 and TRBJ2-7, is DTGVSQNPRHKITKRGQNVTFRCDPISEHNRLYWYRQTLGQGPEFLTYFQNEAQLEKSRLLSDRFSAERPKGSFSTLEIQRTEQGDSAMYLCASSFGGQGAGEQYFGPGTRLTVT.

This chain connects TRBV12-3 or TRBV12-4 to TRBJ2-1; 7 bases map to TRBD2. The CDR3 totals 15 residues. V lost 5 bases and J lost 8; bases outside the gene matches: 12. CDR3 coding DNA: TGTGCCAGCAGTCCCATGGGGGAGGGCCCAGATGAGCAGTTCTTC. Translated, it gives CASSPMGEGPDEQFF.

This clonotype appeared many times. This chain uses TRBV5-5 with TRBJ2-2, with 8 bases matching TRBD2. This CDR3 comprises 17 residues. V gave up 1 base and J gave up 3 bases; unmatched junction bases: 8. CDR1 and CDR2 (germline): SGHKS, YYEKEE (reference sequence). DNA of the CDR3: TGTGCCAGCAGCTTGAGCCGGGAGGGCCCGGACACCGGGGAGCTGTTTTTT. Translating gives CASSLSREGPDTGELFF.

This clonotype was counted many times. The chain has TRBV7-6 and TRBJ2-1, with TRBD2 matching 12 bases. The ends lost 8 bases at V and 4 bases at J; junction bases unmatched: 9. Germline CDR1 is SGHVS and CDR2 is FNYEAQ. The CDR3 extends over 16 amino acids. CDR3 coding DNA: TGTGCCAGCGGACTAGCGGGATCCCAACGATACAATGAGCAGTTCTTC. It codes for CASGLAGSQRYNEQFF.

This clonotype was found many times. The chain has TRBV11-1 and TRBJ1-2; no firm D call. Trimming removed 3 bases from V and 0 bases from J, with 8 bases in between. Germline-derived CDR1 and CDR2 are SGHAT and FQDESV (reference sequence). The length of the CDR3 is 14 residues. DNA for the CDR3: TGTGCCAGCAGCTTGGGCCCTACTAACTATGGCTACACCTTC. Translated, it gives CASSLGPTNYGYTF.

This clonotype was found many times. This rearrangement joins TRBV20-1 to TRBJ1-2; no firm D call. Trimming stripped 6 bases from V and 0 bases from J, with 11 bases between. CDR1 and CDR2 from the germline V gene are DFQATT and SNEGSKA (reference sequence). The CDR3 consists of 13 residues. CDR3 nucleotide sequence: TGCAGTGCAGGTCCCCCAACTAACTATGGCTACACCTTC. Translated: CSAGPPTNYGYTF.

At least ten counts were recorded for this clonotype. V gene TRBV20-1 combines with J gene TRBJ1-5, with TRBD1 as a possible D gene (5 bases). CDR1 is DFQATT, CDR2 SNEGSKA, per germline (reference sequence). The CDR3 runs 15 residues. V lost 0 bases and J 1 base, leaving 10 bases between the germline ends. CDR3 coding DNA: TGCAGTGCTAGAGATAGCAGGGTGAGCAATCAGCCCCAGCATTTT. The encoded protein is CSARDSRVSNQPQHF.

The V call is TRBV20-1, the J call TRBJ2-5, with 8 positions matching TRBD1. CDR1 is DFQATT and CDR2 is SNEGSKA in the germline V gene (reference sequence). The V segment lost 2 bases and the J segment 5 bases; nucleotides outside the gene matches: 7. CDR3 length equals 14 residues. CDR3 loop: CSARPTGAGETQYF. CDR3 bases: TGCAGTGCTAGACCGACAGGGGCGGGGGAGACCCAGTACTTC.

Written as DNA, the CDR3 is TGTGCCAGCACCCCAAGTCGTGGGACCGGGGAGCTGTTTTTT. This codes for CASTPSRGTGELFF. This chain uses TRBV5-4 with TRBJ2-2; the D is unclear. Germline V gene lookup returns CDR1 SGHNT and CDR2 YYREEE (reference sequence). V dropped 6 bases and J dropped 5 bases, with 14 bases sitting between them. This CDR3 spans 14 amino acids.

The table lists this clonotype with many counts. The rearrangement uses TRBV6-5 and TRBJ2-2; no clear D. The CDR3 is 14 amino acids. V lost 6 bases and J lost 0, with 8 bases in between. Germline assignment: CDR1 MNHEY and CDR2 SVGAGI. Here the CDR3 reads CASSLYPNTGELFF. The CDR3 nucleotides are TGTGCCAGCAGCCTCTATCCGAACACCGGGGAGCTGTTTTTT.

Sample share makes this clonotype medium-sized. This sequence joins TRBV15 and TRBJ1-1, with 9 nucleotides matching TRBD1. The CDR3 is made up of 19 amino acids. V gave up 0 bases and J gave up 5 bases; unmatched junction bases: 16. CDR1 and CDR2 from the germline V gene are LNHNV and YYDKDF (reference sequence). CDR3 DNA: TGTGCCACCAGCAGAGAGGGCCCGGGACAGGGTTGGGGTAAGACTGAAGCTTTCTTT. This translates into CATSREGPGQGWGKTEAFF.

This clonotype was seen at least ten times. The J gene is TRBJ2-1, the V gene TRBV2; 7 bases are shared with TRBD1. This CDR3 region has 12 residues. The J segment lost 10 bases and the V segment lost 3 bases, leaving 3 bases of the junction unmatched. Germline values: CDR1 SNHLY, CDR2 FYNNEI. CDR3 DNA: TGTGCCAGCAGTGACCAGACAGGGGAGCAGTTCTTC. The encoded protein is CASSDQTGEQFF.

This clonotype was observed at least ten times. This rearrangement joins TRBV7-9 to TRBJ2-1; D unresolved. Germline lookup yields CDR1 SEHNR and CDR2 FQNEAQ (reference sequence). CDR3 size: 15 residues. The V gene lost 4 bases and the J gene lost 6 bases, with 16 bases spanning the gap. CDR3 sequence reads: CASSSAPDPSNEQFF. The DNA for the CDR3 is TGTGCCAGCAGCTCCGCACCCGACCCTTCCAATGAGCAGTTCTTC.

This clonotype was seen many times. The CDR3 DNA follows: TGTGCCAGCAGACAGTCGGGTCAAGAGACCCAGTACTTC. It specifies CASRQSGQETQYF. V and J are TRBV3-1 and TRBJ2-5; D remains unclear. This CDR3 is 13 amino acids long. V shed 6 bases and J shed 2 bases, with 10 bases lying between them. Germline V gene data show CDR1 as LGHDT and CDR2 as YNNKEL (reference sequence).

The chain couples TRBV20-1 to TRBJ2-7; 8 bases align to TRBD2. Per germline, CDR1 DFQATT and CDR2 SNEGSKA (reference sequence). V dropped 0 bases and J dropped 5; count of bases not matched to a gene: 12. The CDR3 sequence is 16 residues long. CDR3: CSARDPIGRANNEQYF. The CDR3 nucleotides read TGCAGTGCTAGAGATCCTATCGGGAGGGCCAACAACGAGCAGTACTTC.

This clonotype was recorded a few times. CDR3 DNA: TGCAGCGTTACGACAGGGGAGCGCTACGAGCAGTACTTC. This gives the protein CSVTTGERYEQYF. The chain uses TRBV29-1 and TRBJ2-7; 8 bases agree with TRBD1. V was clipped by 5 bases and J by 3 bases; unmatched bases: 6. Germline CDR1 reads SQVTM; CDR2 reads ANQGSEA. The CDR3 is 13 amino acids.

This clonotype was seen ten or more times. This chain uses TRBV9 with TRBJ2-1, with TRBD2 identical over 14 bases. The V and J ends lost 3 bases and 10 bases, in that order; junction bases with no gene match: 6. CDR1 and CDR2 from the germline V gene are SGDLS and YYNGEE. The CDR3 extends over 15 amino acids. The CDR3 protein is CASSATSGRADEQFF. DNA for the CDR3: TGTGCCAGCAGCGCGACTAGCGGGAGGGCCGACGAGCAGTTCTTC.

In its sample, this clonotype was seen many times. The V and J genes are TRBV29-1 and TRBJ2-1, with 9 bases matching TRBD1. The CDR3 is 14 residues long. From germline, CDR1 is SQVTM and CDR2 ANQGSEA. V was clipped by 6 bases and J by 7 bases; unmatched bases: 10. CDR3 protein: CSVNTGTGINEQFF. DNA for the CDR3: TGCAGCGTGAATACCGGGACAGGGATTAATGAGCAGTTCTTC.

The sample holds a few counts of this clonotype. The rearrangement links TRBV29-1 to TRBJ2-2; 9 nucleotides align to TRBD1. This CDR3 is 14 amino acids long. V was clipped by 4 bases and J by 5 bases; unmatched bases: 5. Germline assignment: CDR1 SQVTM and CDR2 ANQGSEA. The CDR3 is CSVVGTGMTGELFF. CDR3 nucleotide sequence: TGCAGCGTTGTTGGGACAGGGATGACCGGGGAGCTGTTTTTT.

This clonotype has a count of ten or more. The chain is built from TRBV2 and TRBJ2-5; D perhaps matches TRBD1 (6 bases). Germline V gene sequence: CDR1 SNHLY, CDR2 FYNNEI. The germline V and J ends were trimmed by 8 bases and 1 base, with 14 bases remaining between them. This CDR3 is built from 14 residues. CDR3 in amino acids: CASLQDRSQETQYF. The CDR3 DNA reads TGTGCCAGCCTACAGGACAGATCCCAAGAGACCCAGTACTTC.